The 2 T cell receptor beta chains in this list originate from one sample, sequenced in a study of PD-1 blockade in classical Hodgkin lymphoma. This table comes from immunoSEQ multiplex PCR, and its TCRdb copy is limited to in-frame clones, with some not included. The sample gives under 35,000 clones, approximately 65% of which show up once; approximately 4% is in the top ten. Regarding time point: cycle 4 day 1 (C4D1), after five to seven weeks of nivolumab. In every patient, relapse followed autologous stem cell transplantation, while exposure to brentuximab vedotin differed. Sequences were derived from peripheral blood mononuclear cells (PBMCs), sampled before the fourth cycle of nivolumab. All receptors come from a human donor with classical Hodgkin lymphoma.

The chain recombines TRBV5-1 with TRBJ2-1; D possibly corresponds to TRBD1 (6 bases). Per the germline V gene, CDR1 is SGHRS and CDR2 is YFSETQ. The CDR3 has 16 residues. V lost 0 bases to trimming and J lost 4 bases, with 14 bases between them. CDR3 DNA: TGCGCCAGCAGCTTGGCGGCGACAGGAGTGTACAATGAGCAGTTCTTC. It is translated as CASSLAATGVYNEQFF.

The rearrangement links TRBV30 to TRBJ1-5; D is perhaps TRBD1 (5 bases). The CDR3 spans 14 residues. Germline V gene lookup returns CDR1 GTSNPN and CDR2 SVGIG (reference sequence). Trimming stripped 1 base from V and 4 bases from J, with 11 bases between. The CDR3 is CAWSEGLGNQPQHF. The CDR3 nucleotides are TGTGCCTGGAGTGAGGGGTTAGGTAATCAGCCCCAGCATTTT.